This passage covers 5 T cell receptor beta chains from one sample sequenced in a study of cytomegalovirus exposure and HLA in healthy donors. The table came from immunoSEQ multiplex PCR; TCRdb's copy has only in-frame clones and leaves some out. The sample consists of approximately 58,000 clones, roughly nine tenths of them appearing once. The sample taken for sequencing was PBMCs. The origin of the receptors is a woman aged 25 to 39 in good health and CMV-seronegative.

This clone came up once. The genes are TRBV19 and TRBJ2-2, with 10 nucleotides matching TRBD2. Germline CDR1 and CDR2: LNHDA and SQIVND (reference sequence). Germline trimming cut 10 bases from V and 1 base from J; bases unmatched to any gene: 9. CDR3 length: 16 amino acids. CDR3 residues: CATARTSGVNTGELFF. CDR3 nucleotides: TGTGCCACCGCGAGGACTAGCGGAGTGAACACCGGGGAGCTGTTTTTT.

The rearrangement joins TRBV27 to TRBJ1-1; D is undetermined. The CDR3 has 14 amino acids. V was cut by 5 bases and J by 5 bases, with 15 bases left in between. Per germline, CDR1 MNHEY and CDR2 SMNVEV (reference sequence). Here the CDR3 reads CASSPPRGGTEAFF. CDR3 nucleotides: TGTGCCAGCAGTCCCCCCCGGGGAGGGACTGAAGCTTTCTTT.

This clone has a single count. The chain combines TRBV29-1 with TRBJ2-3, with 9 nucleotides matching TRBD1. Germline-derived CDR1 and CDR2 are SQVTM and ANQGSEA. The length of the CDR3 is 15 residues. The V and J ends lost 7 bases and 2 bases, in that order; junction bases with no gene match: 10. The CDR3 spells CSEQQGAGFTDTQYF. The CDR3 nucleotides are TGCAGCGAACAACAGGGGGCTGGGTTCACAGATACGCAGTATTTT.

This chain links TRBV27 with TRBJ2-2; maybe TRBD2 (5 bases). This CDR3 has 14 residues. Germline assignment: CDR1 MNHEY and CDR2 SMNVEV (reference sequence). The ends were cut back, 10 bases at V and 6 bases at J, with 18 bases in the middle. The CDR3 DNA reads TGTGCCACTTTGGACTTAGGTCGTTCCGGGGAGCTGTTTTTT. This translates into CATLDLGRSGELFF.

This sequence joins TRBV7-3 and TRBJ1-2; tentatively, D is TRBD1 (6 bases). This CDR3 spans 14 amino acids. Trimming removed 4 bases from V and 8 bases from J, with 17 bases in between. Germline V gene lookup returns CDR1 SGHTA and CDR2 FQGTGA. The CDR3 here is CASSSNSGTKGYTF. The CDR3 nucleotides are TGTGCCAGCAGCTCAAACTCCGGGACAAAAGGCTACACCTTC.